This T cell receptor (beta chain) is drawn from a study of blood T cells in healthy people across ages. Study background: The capture of about one barcoded beta molecule per two T cells was achieved by template switching.

A second PCR, run for about 7 to 11 cycles, used a sample-barcoded 5' primer plus a J-beta primer mix. A template-switch adaptor that had 12 random nucleotides put a tag on each cDNA molecule. From the 5' RACE reads, TCRdb called clonotypes with MiXCR, one entry per CDR3 protein. The table shows 1.5 million to 1.9 million distinct CDR3 sequences, with around 40% occurring only once. They isolated at least 7 million PBMCs from each sample. Total RNA extraction produced at least 5 micrograms (per sample) for the study. The germline CDR1 and CDR2 sequences are SEHNR and FQNEAQ (reference sequence). The CDR3 loop spans 15 amino acids.

V and J are TRBV7-9 and TRBJ2-5; 7 nucleotides align to TRBD1. The end of the DNA fits TRBJ2-7 better, so the J call may be wrong. Sequenced sample: blood. The receptor was isolated from a woman younger than 30 in good health. CDR3 protein: CASSYPQGRSDEQYF. The CDR3 DNA reads TGTGCCAGCAGCTACCCACAGGGGAGATCCGACGAGCAGTACTTC.